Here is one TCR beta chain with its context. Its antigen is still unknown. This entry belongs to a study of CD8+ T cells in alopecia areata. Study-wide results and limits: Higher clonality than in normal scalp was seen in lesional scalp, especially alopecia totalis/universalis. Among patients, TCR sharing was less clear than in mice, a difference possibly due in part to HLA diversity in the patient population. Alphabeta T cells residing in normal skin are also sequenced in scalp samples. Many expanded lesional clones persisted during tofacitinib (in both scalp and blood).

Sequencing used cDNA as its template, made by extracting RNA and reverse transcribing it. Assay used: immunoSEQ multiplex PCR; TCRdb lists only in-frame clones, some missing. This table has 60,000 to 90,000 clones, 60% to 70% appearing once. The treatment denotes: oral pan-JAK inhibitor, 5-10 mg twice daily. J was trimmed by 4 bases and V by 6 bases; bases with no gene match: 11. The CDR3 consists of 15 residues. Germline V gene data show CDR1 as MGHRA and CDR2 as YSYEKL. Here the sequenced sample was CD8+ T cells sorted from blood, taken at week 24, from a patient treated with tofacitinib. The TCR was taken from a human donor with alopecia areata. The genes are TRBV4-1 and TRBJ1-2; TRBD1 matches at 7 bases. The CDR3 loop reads CASRSDDRVRYGYTF. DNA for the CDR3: TGCGCCAGCAGGTCAGATGACAGGGTTCGCTATGGCTACACCTTC.